These 29 T cell receptor beta chains came from one sample sequenced in a study of blood T cell repertoires in COVID-19. The data were produced by immunoSEQ multiplex PCR, yet TCRdb's version contains in-frame clones alone and is incomplete. The sample includes about 16,000 clones, 75% to 85% seen only once; the top ten take under 25%. The sequencing sample was made of peripheral blood. These receptors were obtained from a man older than 75 with active COVID-19.

V usage is TRBV7-8 and J usage is TRBJ2-5; tentative D call: TRBD1 (7 bases). Trimming pared 5 bases from V and 5 bases from J, leaving 18 bases between. CDR1 SGHVS and CDR2 FQNEAQ come from the germline V gene. The CDR3 is made up of 15 amino acids. DNA for the CDR3: TGTGCCAGCAGCAGGGGGGAGACAGGGAGCGAGACCCAGTACTTC. Amino acids: CASSRGETGSETQYF.

The CDR3 region has the DNA TGTGCCAGCAGCGTAGTAGGGGGAGAGACCCAGTACTTC. This sequence encodes CASSVVGGETQYF. This chain links TRBV9 with TRBJ2-5; tentatively, D is TRBD1 (6 bases). V gave up 0 bases and J gave up 4 bases, with 7 bases separating them. The CDR3 length is 13 residues. Germline assignment: CDR1 SGDLS and CDR2 YYNGEE.

The CDR3 nucleotides are TGTGCCAGCAGCCGCGGGGACTACGAGCAGTACTTC. This gives the protein CASSRGDYEQYF. This chain uses TRBV28 with TRBJ2-7, with D possibly matching TRBD2 (6 bases). The CDR3 has 12 amino acids. Germline CDR1 MDHEN, CDR2 SYDVKM. Trimming took off 6 bases at V and 3 bases at J, with 9 bases between the two ends.

V usage is TRBV4-1 and J usage is TRBJ2-1; D is perhaps TRBD2 (5 bases). Germline CDR1 is MGHRA and CDR2 is YSYEKL. V was clipped by 0 bases and J by 3 bases, with 12 bases between them. The CDR3 consists of 16 residues. In DNA, the CDR3 is TGCGCCAGCAGCCAAGATCGGAGGAATTACTACAATGAGCAGTTCTTC. This sequence encodes CASSQDRRNYYNEQFF.

The J gene is TRBJ2-7, the V gene TRBV27; 7 bases agree with TRBD1. V lost 8 bases and J lost 2; bases outside the gene matches: 12. CDR1 MNHEY and CDR2 SMNVEV come from the germline V gene (reference sequence). CDR3 size: 15 residues. The CDR3 region is CASARKSQGAYEQYF. The CDR3 nucleotides are TGTGCCAGCGCCAGGAAGAGCCAGGGGGCCTACGAGCAGTACTTC.

The V call is TRBV28, the J call TRBJ2-7; TRBD2 matches at 9 bases. CDR1 and CDR2 from the germline V gene are MDHEN and SYDVKM. J gave up 6 bases and V 11 bases, and 14 bases lay outside the gene matches. The length of the CDR3 is 14 residues. In DNA form, the CDR3 reads TGTGCCTCCGAGGGAGCGGGAGGTTGGCGCGAGCAGTACTTC. It yields the protein CASEGAGGWREQYF.

The rearrangement uses TRBV29-1 and TRBJ2-3, with 10 bases fitting TRBD2. This CDR3 contains 15 residues. The V and J ends lost 6 bases and 8 bases, in that order; junction bases with no gene match: 14. Germline values: CDR1 SQVTM, CDR2 ANQGSEA. The CDR3 spells CSVSPLLAGSSTQYF. In nucleotides, the CDR3 is TGCAGCGTATCTCCCCTACTAGCGGGGAGCAGTACGCAGTATTTT.

The V call is TRBV18, the J call TRBJ1-1, with 7 bases identical to TRBD1. Germline CDR1 KGHSH, CDR2 LQKENI. The CDR3 covers 14 residues. Trimming cost V 2 bases and J 6 bases; bases outside gene matches: 6. CDR3 DNA sequence: TGTGCCAGCTCACCAGGGCAGGGGGTTGCTGAAGCTTTCTTT. It translates to CASSPGQGVAEAFF.

This chain uses TRBV28 with TRBJ1-2, with 7 bases aligning to TRBD1. With 5 bases clipped from V and 6 bases from J, the junction kept 3 bases outside the gene matches. There are 12 residues in the CDR3. Germline V gene data show CDR1 as MDHEN and CDR2 as SYDVKM. This CDR3 reads CASSQGEDGYTF. CDR3 in DNA: TGTGCCAGCAGTCAGGGGGAAGATGGCTACACCTTC.

The chain couples TRBV5-1 to TRBJ2-3; possibly TRBD2 for D (6 bases). CDR1 SGHRS and CDR2 YFSETQ come from the germline V gene. The V end was cut by 7 bases, the J end by 0 bases, with 18 bases between. The CDR3 loop spans 16 amino acids. CDR3 coding DNA: TGCGCCAGCGGATCCGCGGGATGGACTAGCACAGATACGCAGTATTTT. Its translation: CASGSAGWTSTDTQYF.

The gene calls are TRBV2 and TRBJ1-2, with D uncertain. CDR1 is SNHLY, CDR2 FYNNEI, per germline. V was shortened by 10 bases and J by 8 bases, with 26 bases between the two germline ends. The CDR3 spans 15 residues. The CDR3 DNA is TGTGCCATCACGAGGAGGAAAGGCAGGAATTGGGGCTACACCTTC. Translated: CAITRRKGRNWGYTF.

The rearrangement joins TRBV6-1 to TRBJ2-1, with D perhaps matching TRBD2 (5 bases). The length of the CDR3 is 15 residues. Germline assignment: CDR1 MNHNS and CDR2 SASEGT. V gave up 3 bases and J gave up 3 bases, with 12 bases separating them. The CDR3 here is CASSENLGSYNEQFF. The CDR3 nucleotides read TGTGCCAGCAGTGAGAATTTGGGGAGCTACAATGAGCAGTTCTTC.

This chain uses TRBV10-1 with TRBJ2-7; D might be TRBD1 (6 bases). Germline loops: CDR1 WNHNN, CDR2 SYGVQD (reference sequence). This CDR3 is 15 amino acids long. V was trimmed by 2 bases and J by 2 bases, leaving 13 bases between them. The DNA for the CDR3 is TGCGCCAGCAGTGAGGCCGGGACACGAACCTACGAGCAGTACTTC. Amino acids: CASSEAGTRTYEQYF.

The CDR3 loop reads CSVGHTKETQYF. CDR3 coding DNA: TGCAGCGTTGGACACACCAAGGAGACCCAGTACTTC. The chain joins TRBV29-1 to TRBJ2-5; D unresolved. The V gene's germline CDR1 is SQVTM and CDR2 ANQGSEA. V was pared by 4 bases and J by 5 bases, with 11 bases between. This CDR3 has 12 residues.

The chain employs TRBV19 and TRBJ2-3; no reliable D call. Germline CDR1 reads LNHDA; CDR2 reads SQIVND (reference sequence). The CDR3 extends over 14 amino acids. V was trimmed by 4 bases and J by 2 bases, leaving 10 bases between them. The CDR3 loop reads CASSRREITDTQYF. The CDR3 coding sequence is TGTGCCAGTAGTAGGAGAGAAATCACAGATACGCAGTATTTT. Based on the CDR3 plus reference TRBV19 and TRBJ2-3, the full variable domain is DGGITQSPKYLFRKEGQNVTLSCEQNLNHDAMYWYRQDPGQGLRLIYYSQIVNDFQKGDIAEGYSVSREKKESFPLTVTSAQKNPTAFYLCASSRREITDTQYFGPGTRLTVL.

This rearrangement joins TRBV12-2 to TRBJ2-3; no check of the table's D call, TRBD2, against the DNA was made. TRBV12-2 is labeled a pseudogene. The CDR3 loop spans 14 amino acids. This CDR3 reads CASRCLREADTQYF. For the CDR3, the DNA is TGTGCAAGTCGCTGCCTCCGAGAGGCAGATACGCAGTATTTT.

The chain has TRBV7-8 and TRBJ2-1; TRBD2 is a possible D gene (6 bases). Deletions cut 5 bases from V and 7 bases from J, with 24 bases between. The CDR3 is 17 amino acids. Per germline, CDR1 SGHVS and CDR2 FQNEAQ. The CDR3 nucleotides read TGTGCCAGCAGCAGCTTAGTTGGGACTGGTGGATCAAATGAGCAGTTCTTC. It is translated as CASSSLVGTGGSNEQFF.

A single count supports this clone. As DNA, the CDR3 is TGCGCCAGCAGCGGGCCCGTAGGTGGCGGCACAGATACGCAGTATTTT. Residues: CASSGPVGGGTDTQYF. The chain combines TRBV5-1 with TRBJ2-3; no reliable D call. V shed 4 bases and J shed 1 base, with 16 bases lying between them. The CDR3 covers 16 residues. Per germline, CDR1 SGHRS and CDR2 YFSETQ.

The chain recombines TRBV5-1 with TRBJ2-7; 11 bases are a match to TRBD2. The germline gives CDR1 SGHRS, CDR2 YFSETQ. The V gene end was trimmed by 5 bases and the J gene end by 3 bases; junction bases not matched to a gene: 4. CDR3 length equals 14 residues. CDR3 DNA sequence: TGCGCCAGCAGTTCCGGGACTAGCGGCTACGAGCAGTACTTC. Encoded protein: CASSSGTSGYEQYF.

The chain carries TRBV27 and TRBJ2-7, with 10 bases matching TRBD2. This CDR3 is 15 amino acids long. Germline lookup yields CDR1 MNHEY and CDR2 SMNVEV (reference sequence). Trimming at V came to 0 bases and at J to 4 bases, leaving 3 bases not matched to a gene. CDR3 sequence reads: CASSLSPSGGYEQYF. The DNA for the CDR3 is TGTGCCAGCAGTTTATCCCCTAGCGGGGGATACGAGCAGTACTTC.

This clone was counted only a few times. J is TRBJ2-3 and V is TRBV19, with a tentative D call TRBD1 (5 bases). V dropped 3 bases and J dropped 5 bases, with 12 bases sitting between them. The CDR3 contains 14 residues. Looked up from germline, CDR1 is LNHDA and CDR2 is SQIVND (reference sequence). The CDR3, as DNA: TGTGCCAGTAGTATGAAAGGGGCCGGAGATACGCAGTATTTT. Translation gives CASSMKGAGDTQYF.

This chain joins TRBV11-2 and TRBJ1-1; TRBD1 aligns across 8 bases. The length of the CDR3 is 19 residues. With V trimmed by 0 bases and J by 4 bases, 16 bases remained unmatched. Germline loops: CDR1 SGHAT, CDR2 FQNNGV. CDR3 protein: CASSLERQGRPLGPTEAFF. CDR3 nucleotide sequence: TGTGCCAGCAGCTTAGAACGACAGGGGCGACCCCTTGGTCCCACTGAAGCTTTCTTT.

A few counts support this clone. The V and J genes are TRBV5-1 and TRBJ2-1, with 11 bases fitting TRBD2. This CDR3 is 16 amino acids long. The J segment lost 0 bases and the V segment lost 4 bases, leaving 3 bases of the junction unmatched. Germline lookup yields CDR1 SGHRS and CDR2 YFSETQ. In nucleotides, the CDR3 is TGCGCCAGCAGCGTAACTAGCGGGAGCTCCTACAATGAGCAGTTCTTC. Its protein product is CASSVTSGSSYNEQFF.

V usage is TRBV6-5 and J usage is TRBJ2-1, with D tentatively TRBD1 (5 bases). Germline-derived CDR1 and CDR2 are MNHEY and SVGAGI. The CDR3 covers 14 residues. Trimming left V 6 bases short and J 5 bases short, with 14 bases between. The CDR3 region is CASRYRSLDNEQFF. The CDR3 bases are TGTGCCAGCAGATACAGGTCCCTAGACAATGAGCAGTTCTTC.

The chain links TRBV30 to TRBJ2-7; 9 bases are a match to TRBD2. Germline V gene sequence: CDR1 GTSNPN, CDR2 SVGIG (reference sequence). Trimming removed 2 bases from V and 4 bases from J; junction bases left unmatched: 9. This CDR3 is built from 15 residues. The DNA of the CDR3 is TGTGCCTGGAGTTCCACGCGGGAGGGCCTTTACGAGCAGTACTTC. This sequence encodes CAWSSTREGLYEQYF.

The rearrangement links TRBV6-6 to TRBJ2-7; possible D gene TRBD1, 6 bases. The germline V gene has CDR1 MNHNY and CDR2 SVGAGI (reference sequence). This CDR3 region has 12 residues. Trimming left V 6 bases short and J 3 bases short, with 9 bases between. This CDR3 reads CASSQTGYEQYF. For the CDR3, the DNA is TGTGCCAGCAGCCAGACAGGCTACGAGCAGTACTTC.

For the CDR3, the DNA is TGTGCCAGCAGCCCCACAGGGTTTCAAGAGACCCAGTACTTC. Translation: CASSPTGFQETQYF. The V gene is TRBV28, the J gene TRBJ2-5, with a weak D call TRBD1 (6 bases). The CDR3 has 14 amino acids. V was shortened by 6 bases and J by 2 bases, with 13 bases between the two germline ends. Germline CDR1 and CDR2: MDHEN and SYDVKM.

The rearrangement joins TRBV4-1 to TRBJ2-5, with 10 bases matching TRBD1. CDR1 is MGHRA, CDR2 YSYEKL, per germline. The CDR3 sequence is 14 residues long. After removal of 6 bases from V and 5 bases from J, the junction contained 6 bases not matched to a gene. DNA for the CDR3: TGCGCCAGCAGGGGACAGGGGCCGGGGGAGACCCAGTACTTC. It translates to CASRGQGPGETQYF.

V usage is TRBV19 and J usage is TRBJ2-1; 9 nucleotides agree with TRBD2. With V trimmed by 7 bases and J by 9 bases, 13 bases remained unmatched. This CDR3 has 15 amino acids. CDR1 and CDR2 (germline): LNHDA, SQIVND (reference sequence). The CDR3 reads CASTSGSGSFGEQFF. The CDR3 DNA reads as TGTGCCAGTACCTCCGGTAGCGGGAGTTTCGGTGAGCAGTTCTTC.